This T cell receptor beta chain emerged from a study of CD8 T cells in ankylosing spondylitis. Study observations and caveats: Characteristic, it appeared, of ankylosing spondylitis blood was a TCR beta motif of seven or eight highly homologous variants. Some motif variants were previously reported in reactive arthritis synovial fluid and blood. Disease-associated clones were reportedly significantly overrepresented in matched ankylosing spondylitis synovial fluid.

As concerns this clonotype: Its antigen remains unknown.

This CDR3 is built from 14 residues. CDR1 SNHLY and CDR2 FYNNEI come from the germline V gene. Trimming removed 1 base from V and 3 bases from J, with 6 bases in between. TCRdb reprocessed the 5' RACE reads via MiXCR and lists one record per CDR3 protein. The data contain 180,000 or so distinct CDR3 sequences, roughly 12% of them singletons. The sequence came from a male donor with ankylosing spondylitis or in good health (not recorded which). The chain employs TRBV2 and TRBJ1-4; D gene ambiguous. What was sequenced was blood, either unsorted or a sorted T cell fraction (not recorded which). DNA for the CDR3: TGTGCCAGCAGTGAAGATGGCGCTAATGAAAAACTGTTTTTT. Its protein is CASSEDGANEKLFF.